This entry describes one T cell receptor (beta chain). The antigen is undetermined. Alopecia areata patients provided lesional scalp punch biopsies and peripheral blood, both collected for the study. Sorting of CD4+ and CD8+ T cells was performed on PBMCs. The data are from a study of CD8+ T cells in alopecia areata. In the study overall: The drug, oral tofacitinib, was given to treated patients at 5 to 10 mg twice daily. Study-level points and caveats: Alopecia totalis/universalis scalp especially showed more expanded CD8+ clones than normal scalp.

Extracted RNA was reverse transcribed into cDNA, the sequencing template. Measured with immunoSEQ multiplex PCR; TCRdb has only the in-frame clones, and not every one. In the table there are more than 200,000 clones, approximately 61% of which are singletons. The TCR was taken from a human donor with alopecia areata. The source material was CD4+ T cells sorted from blood, sampled at week 0.

The CDR3 loop reads CASSRDRAYNEQFF. The CDR3 nucleotides are TGTGCCAGCAGTCGCGACAGGGCCTACAATGAGCAGTTCTTC. The V and J genes are TRBV6-5 and TRBJ2-1; 7 bases align to TRBD1. The germline CDR1 and CDR2 sequences are MNHEY and SVGAGI. V lost 5 bases to trimming and J lost 2 bases; unmatched junction nucleotides: 3. There are 14 residues in the CDR3.